These 5 T cell receptor beta chains were all obtained from the same sample, sequenced in a study of T cell repertoires in cytomegalovirus infection. One entry per CDR3 protein results from TCRdb running MiXCR on the reads. Among around 170,000 distinct CDR3 sequences listed, around an eighth were seen once. Material for sequencing was PBMCs. The receptor source for this set is a human donor in good health (CMV status not recorded). Some clones in this sample may be carry-over from other donors' samples.

In this sample, this clonotype turned up a few times. V gene TRBV10-3 combines with J gene TRBJ2-3, with a possible D match to TRBD1 (6 bases). Germline CDR1 and CDR2: ENHRY and SYGVKD. The CDR3 length is 12 residues. V lost 6 bases, J lost 5 bases, and 9 bases lay in between. CDR3 loop: CAISETGDTQYF. DNA of the CDR3: TGTGCCATCAGCGAGACAGGAGATACGCAGTATTTT.

The table lists this clonotype with many counts. The gene calls are TRBV12-3 or TRBV12-4 and TRBJ2-7, with D uncertain. V was pared by 1 base and J by 1 base, with 8 bases between. This CDR3 has 14 residues. The CDR3 region has the DNA TGTGCCAGCAGTTTAGGGCGGTTTTCCTACGAGCAGTACTTC. Translation: CASSLGRFSYEQYF.

The genes are TRBV2 and TRBJ1-6, with TRBD1 as a possible D gene (6 bases). CDR3 length: 16 residues. V was cut by 6 bases and J by 4 bases, with 16 bases left in between. Germline-derived CDR1 and CDR2 are SNHLY and FYNNEI. The CDR3 sequence: CASREPGAQYNSPLHF. The CDR3 DNA is TGTGCCAGCAGGGAACCGGGGGCGCAGTATAATTCACCCCTCCACTTT.

This clonotype was counted ten times or more. V gene TRBV7-8 combines with J gene TRBJ2-3; 7 bases agree with TRBD1. The CDR3 is 17 amino acids. V shed 1 base and J 1 base; nucleotides not matched to a gene: 8. Per germline, CDR1 SGHVS and CDR2 FQNEAQ. The CDR3 sequence: CASSLDEGAMGTDTQYF. CDR3 DNA: TGTGCCAGCAGCTTAGATGAGGGGGCCATGGGCACAGATACGCAGTATTTT.

This clonotype was counted a few times. The rearrangement links TRBV20-1 to TRBJ2-1; 9 positions agree with TRBD2. V lost 6 bases, J lost 14 bases, and 14 bases stayed unmatched. Germline values: CDR1 DFQATT, CDR2 SNEGSKA (reference sequence). This CDR3 has 13 amino acids. CDR3 sequence reads: CSARGLAPESKFF. The CDR3 nucleotides read TGCAGTGCCAGGGGACTAGCACCTGAGTCCAAGTTCTTC.